What follows are 32 T cell receptor beta chains derived from one specimen sequenced in a study of spatial heterogeneity in lung cancer. Time point noted: sample taken at primary tumor resection. Without sorting, whole RNA was sequenced from tumor, nontumor lung or frozen PBMC. TCRdb recomputed calls from the 5' RACE reads with MiXCR, one row per CDR3 protein. This sample has more than 75,000 distinct CDR3 sequences, with over 10% found just once. The input for sequencing was PBMCs, taken at surgery. Receptor source: a male donor with early-stage non-small cell lung cancer.

The J gene is TRBJ1-3, the V gene TRBV19; D gene unclear. The germline V gene encodes CDR1 LNHDA and CDR2 SQIVND (reference sequence). The CDR3 is 14 amino acids. Trimming shortened V by 4 bases and J by 2 bases, and 9 bases separated the two germline ends. The DNA of the CDR3 is TGTGCCAGTAGTAGAATAGAAGCTGGAAACACCATATATTTT. Encoded protein: CASSRIEAGNTIYF.

J is TRBJ2-1 and V is TRBV20-1; 7 positions agree with TRBD2. The J segment lost 6 bases and the V segment lost 5 bases, leaving 7 bases of the junction unmatched. Germline loops: CDR1 DFQATT, CDR2 SNEGSKA (reference sequence). CDR3 length equals 13 residues. CDR3 in DNA: TGCAGTGCTGGCACTAGCGCCGTCAATGAGCAGTTCTTC. It codes for CSAGTSAVNEQFF.

Written as DNA, the CDR3 is TGTGCCAGCAGCCTCGGGACAGGGTACACCGGGGAGCTGTTTTTT. Encoded protein: CASSLGTGYTGELFF. The chain uses TRBV12-3 or TRBV12-4 and TRBJ2-2, with 9 bases that match TRBD1. The CDR3 consists of 15 residues. V was pared by 6 bases and J by 3 bases, with 5 bases of the junction left unmatched.

The chain combines TRBV9 with TRBJ2-1, with a possible D match to TRBD1 (6 bases). V lost 2 bases, J lost 5 bases, and 11 bases lay in between. Per germline, CDR1 SGDLS and CDR2 YYNGEE. The CDR3 loop spans 14 amino acids. The CDR3 DNA sequence: TGTGCCAGCAGCGTGTCCGGGACAAACAATGAGCAGTTCTTC. It is translated as CASSVSGTNNEQFF.

This chain connects TRBV7-3 to TRBJ2-2, with D tentatively TRBD2 (6 bases). CDR1 and CDR2 (germline): SGHTA, FQGTGA. Deletions cut 5 bases from V and 4 bases from J, with 11 bases between. This CDR3 is 14 amino acids long. Written as DNA, the CDR3 is TGTGCCAGCAGCCCGGGGACTCGCACCGGGGAGCTGTTTTTT. Translated, it gives CASSPGTRTGELFF.

This clonotype turned up a few times. This chain links TRBV20-1 with TRBJ2-3, with TRBD2 identical over 9 bases. This CDR3 region has 16 residues. CDR1 and CDR2 from the germline V gene are DFQATT and SNEGSKA (reference sequence). V shed 0 bases and J 4 bases; nucleotides not matched to a gene: 8. The CDR3 sequence: CSARDEIAGVPDTQYF. The DNA for the CDR3 is TGCAGTGCTAGAGATGAGATAGCGGGAGTGCCAGATACGCAGTATTTT.

This clonotype showed up just a few times. J is TRBJ1-6 and V is TRBV6-6; D is unresolved. The V and J ends lost 0 bases and 7 bases respectively, with 13 bases between them. The CDR3 sequence is 16 residues long. The germline V gene encodes CDR1 MNHNY and CDR2 SVGAGI (reference sequence). In DNA, the CDR3 is TGTGCCAGCAGTTACTCGGAAACTAAAGTGAATTCACCCCTCCACTTT. Translating gives CASSYSETKVNSPLHF.

This clonotype was detected only a few times. The V gene is TRBV12-3 or TRBV12-4, the J gene TRBJ1-5; D gene unclear. The CDR3 runs 14 residues. V lost 2 bases and J lost 2, with 7 bases in between. The CDR3 spells CASSLRRGNQPQHF. CDR3 bases: TGTGCCAGCAGTTTACGGCGCGGCAATCAGCCCCAGCATTTT.

This clonotype was observed a few times. The gene calls are TRBV5-1 and TRBJ2-3, with D maybe TRBD1 (6 bases). Germline CDR1 and CDR2: SGHRS and YFSETQ. Trimming cost V 4 bases and J 3 bases, with 9 bases left between them. This CDR3 has 13 residues. The CDR3 here is CASSPQGTDTQYF. Here the CDR3 DNA reads TGCGCCAGCAGCCCCCAGGGGACAGATACGCAGTATTTT.

The chain links TRBV7-9 to TRBJ2-7; D unclear. The CDR3 has 11 amino acids. The V gene's germline CDR1 is SEHNR and CDR2 FQNEAQ (reference sequence). Trimming removed 5 bases at V and 5 bases at J, with 7 bases between. The chain's CDR3 is CASSPLDEQYF. As DNA, the CDR3 is TGTGCCAGCAGCCCCCTAGACGAGCAGTACTTC.

This chain joins TRBV27 and TRBJ1-1, with TRBD1 as a possible D gene (5 bases). The CDR3 contains 12 residues. With 8 bases removed from V and 9 bases from J, the gap between germline ends came to 16 bases. Per the germline V gene, CDR1 is MNHEY and CDR2 is SMNVEV (reference sequence). CDR3 sequence: CASLGAEEQAFF. CDR3 nucleotides: TGTGCCAGCCTCGGGGCAGAGGAACAAGCTTTCTTT.

This clonotype was found a few times. CDR3 DNA sequence: TGCAGCGTTGAAGCCCAGCAGGACACTGAAGCTTTCTTT. Protein: CSVEAQQDTEAFF. The rearrangement uses TRBV29-1 and TRBJ1-1; D unclear. Germline V gene sequence: CDR1 SQVTM, CDR2 ANQGSEA. This CDR3 is built from 13 residues. The ends were cut back, 1 base at V and 3 bases at J, with 9 bases in the middle.

This clonotype came up a few times. This chain joins TRBV30 and TRBJ2-7, with D perhaps TRBD2 (5 bases). This CDR3 is 13 amino acids long. Between the trimmed V and J ends, which lost 3 bases and 7 bases, there was a span of 16 bases. Germline V gene sequence: CDR1 GTSNPN, CDR2 SVGIG (reference sequence). CDR3 region: CAWSPQASGEQYF. The CDR3 DNA follows: TGTGCCTGGAGCCCTCAGGCCTCGGGGGAGCAGTACTTC. The full variable domain, completed using reference TRBV30 and TRBJ2-7, is SQTIHQWPATLVQPVGSPLSLECTVEGTSNPNLYWYRQAAGRGLQLLFYSVGIGQISSEVPQNLSASRPQDRQFILSSKKLLLSDSGFYLCAWSPQASGEQYFGPGTRLTVT.

This sequence joins TRBV5-4 and TRBJ2-7; 7 nucleotides align to TRBD2. The CDR3 is made up of 14 amino acids. Trimming took 3 bases from V and 3 from J; bases not matched to a gene: 6. CDR1 and CDR2 (germline): SGHNT, YYREEE (reference sequence). This CDR3 is CASSSSGGNYEQYF. The DNA for the CDR3 is TGTGCCAGCAGCTCATCCGGGGGGAACTACGAGCAGTACTTC.

This clonotype was observed a few times. The rearrangement uses TRBV7-9 and TRBJ1-4, with TRBD1 identical over 7 bases. Germline V gene lookup returns CDR1 SEHNR and CDR2 FQNEAQ (reference sequence). CDR3 length equals 16 residues. The ends lost 2 bases at V and 6 bases at J; junction bases unmatched: 9. The CDR3 DNA reads as TGTGCCAGCAGCTTAAGTTCAGGGACAGAAGATGAAAAACTGTTTTTT. Encoded protein: CASSLSSGTEDEKLFF.

Many counts were recorded for this clonotype. This chain uses TRBV5-1 with TRBJ2-7; TRBD2 agrees at 9 bases. The V segment lost 6 bases and the J segment 6 bases; nucleotides outside the gene matches: 10. Looked up from germline, CDR1 is SGHRS and CDR2 is YFSETQ. This CDR3 is 14 amino acids long. The CDR3 loop reads CASTSRVAGVEQYF. The CDR3 region has the DNA TGCGCCAGCACCTCCAGAGTAGCGGGAGTCGAGCAGTACTTC.

The V and J genes are TRBV3-1 and TRBJ1-3; D gene uncertain. The CDR3 runs 16 residues. The V gene's germline CDR1 is LGHDT and CDR2 YNNKEL (reference sequence). The V end was cut by 2 bases, the J end by 0 bases, with 11 bases between. The CDR3 DNA is TGTGCCAGCAGCCAATCCGGACGGCTCTCTGGAAACACCATATATTTT. Encoded protein: CASSQSGRLSGNTIYF.

This clonotype has only a few counts. The chain is built from TRBV5-1 and TRBJ2-7; 11 bases agree with TRBD1. The germline V gene encodes CDR1 SGHRS and CDR2 YFSETQ. The trim removed 5 bases at V and 5 bases at J, leaving 6 bases unmatched. The CDR3 is made up of 14 amino acids. CDR3 sequence reads: CASRGQGEWNEQYF. For the CDR3, the DNA is TGCGCCAGCAGGGGACAGGGGGAATGGAACGAGCAGTACTTC.

This clonotype was found a few times. The chain employs TRBV19 and TRBJ2-2; 11 nucleotides line up with TRBD2. Trimming at V came to 2 bases and at J to 0 bases, leaving 8 bases not matched to a gene. Germline-derived CDR1 and CDR2 are LNHDA and SQIVND (reference sequence). There are 19 residues in the CDR3. CDR3 region: CASSIIPGLAVANTGELFF. CDR3 in DNA: TGTGCCAGTAGTATAATTCCGGGACTAGCGGTCGCGAACACCGGGGAGCTGTTTTTT.

This sequence joins TRBV20-1 and TRBJ1-1; D is ambiguous. V lost 1 base and J lost 0, with 12 bases in between. The CDR3 sequence is 15 residues long. Germline values: CDR1 DFQATT, CDR2 SNEGSKA (reference sequence). The DNA for the CDR3 is TGCAGTGCTAGAGTCCTTCCAGAAATGAACACTGAAGCTTTCTTT. This sequence encodes CSARVLPEMNTEAFF.

This chain uses TRBV6-1 with TRBJ1-5; D is unresolved. V lost 1 base and J lost 5, with 12 bases in between. Germline assignment: CDR1 MNHNS and CDR2 SASEGT. The CDR3 extends over 15 amino acids. CDR3 loop: CASSEVAGLDQPQHF. CDR3 in DNA: TGTGCCAGCAGTGAAGTCGCCGGTTTAGATCAGCCCCAGCATTTT.

This clonotype was counted between two and nine times. The genes are TRBV7-9 and TRBJ2-3; D gene ambiguous. Trimming took off 0 bases at V and 2 bases at J, with 6 bases between the two ends. The CDR3 is 14 amino acids. Germline CDR1 is SEHNR and CDR2 is FQNEAQ (reference sequence). CDR3 protein: CASSLAQVTDTQYF. CDR3 DNA: TGTGCCAGCAGCTTAGCCCAGGTCACAGATACGCAGTATTTT.

This clonotype was seen only a few times. The chain joins TRBV7-2 to TRBJ2-6, with D perhaps TRBD1 or TRBD2 (6 bases each). V was clipped by 3 bases and J by 0 bases, with 9 bases between them. The germline CDR1 and CDR2 sequences are SGHTA and FQGNSA. This CDR3 comprises 16 residues. The CDR3 region is CASSLRGASGANVLTF. The DNA of the CDR3 is TGTGCCAGCAGCTTGAGGGGGGCCTCTGGGGCCAACGTCCTGACTTTC.

This clonotype was counted a few times. V gene TRBV6-1 combines with J gene TRBJ2-1; 9 nucleotides align to TRBD2. CDR3 length: 15 amino acids. Trimming took 8 bases from V and 5 from J; bases not matched to a gene: 10. Germline V gives CDR1 MNHNS, CDR2 SASEGT. CDR3 amino acids: CASRTRSGSDNEQFF. In nucleotides, the CDR3 is TGTGCCAGCCGTACACGTAGCGGGAGCGACAATGAGCAGTTCTTC.

The genes are TRBV7-9 and TRBJ1-1; TRBD1 matches 12 bases. V was clipped by 7 bases and J by 11 bases; unmatched bases: 14. CDR3 length equals 15 residues. Germline V gene lookup returns CDR1 SEHNR and CDR2 FQNEAQ (reference sequence). For the CDR3, the DNA is TGTGCCAGCACCGATGGGACAGGGGGCGCGAAACTGGCTTTCTTT. It codes for CASTDGTGGAKLAFF.

This clonotype has ten or more counts. The rearrangement joins TRBV9 to TRBJ1-1, with D possibly matching TRBD1 (6 bases). V was cut by 2 bases and J by 5 bases, with 16 bases left in between. Germline V gene data show CDR1 as SGDLS and CDR2 as YYNGEE. The CDR3 length is 15 residues. CDR3 sequence reads: CASSVGGATGTEAFF. The CDR3 coding sequence is TGTGCCAGCAGCGTGGGGGGGGCGACGGGAACTGAAGCTTTCTTT.

This clonotype turned up a few times. The V gene is TRBV29-1, the J gene TRBJ1-5; 8 positions agree with TRBD1. The CDR3 is 13 residues long. The V segment lost 7 bases and the J segment 6 bases; nucleotides outside the gene matches: 8. Germline V CDR1 and CDR2: SQVTM, ANQGSEA. CDR3 bases: TGCAGCGGCCCTCACAGGGGGAGTCAGCCCCAGCATTTT. It encodes CSGPHRGSQPQHF.

This clonotype was seen a handful of times. The V gene is TRBV18, the J gene TRBJ1-4, with no clear D. The CDR3 is 16 residues long. Trimming removed 4 bases from V and 7 bases from J, with 19 bases in between. Germline-derived CDR1 and CDR2 are KGHSH and LQKENI. The CDR3 DNA is TGTGCCAGCTCACGTTATTCTCTTCAGCGAGGTGAAAAACTGTTTTTT. Translated, it gives CASSRYSLQRGEKLFF.

J is TRBJ1-6 and V is TRBV7-3; D possibly corresponds to TRBD1 (6 bases). This CDR3 contains 16 residues. V was clipped by 4 bases and J by 7 bases, with 17 bases between them. The germline CDR1 and CDR2 sequences are SGHTA and FQGTGA. The CDR3: CASSYSGPGTNSPLHF. Here the CDR3 DNA reads TGTGCCAGCAGCTACTCTGGGCCGGGGACAAATTCACCCCTCCACTTT. Based on the CDR3 plus reference TRBV7-3 and TRBJ1-6, the full variable domain is GAGVSQTPSNKVTEKGKYVELRCDPISGHTALYWYRQSLGQGPEFLIYFQGTGAADDSGLPNDRFFAVRPEGSVSTLKIQRTERGDSAVYLCASSYSGPGTNSPLHFGNGTRLTVT.

This clonotype was counted at least ten times. The chain combines TRBV19 with TRBJ1-4, with TRBD1 as a possible D gene (5 bases). Germline V lookup: CDR1 LNHDA, CDR2 SQIVND (reference sequence). V lost 3 bases and J 8 bases, leaving 13 bases between the germline ends. The length of the CDR3 is 14 residues. The CDR3 DNA reads TGTGCCAGTAGTATGGGATCCCAGGGAGAAAAACTGTTTTTT. It translates to CASSMGSQGEKLFF.

V and J are TRBV12-3 or TRBV12-4 and TRBJ1-2, with D perhaps matching TRBD1 (6 bases). The CDR3 is 13 residues long. V lost 4 bases to trimming and J lost 3 bases, with 9 bases between them. The CDR3 region has the DNA TGTGCCAGCAGTTCACAGGGCCACTATGGCTACACCTTC. This sequence encodes CASSSQGHYGYTF.

A few counts support this clonotype. The chain links TRBV6-1 to TRBJ1-5; D unresolved. The CDR3 totals 15 residues. V was shortened by 4 bases and J by 0 bases, with 10 bases between the two germline ends. The germline CDR1 and CDR2 sequences are MNHNS and SASEGT. The CDR3: CASSAVDYSNQPQHF. The CDR3 DNA sequence: TGTGCCAGCAGTGCCGTAGACTATAGCAATCAGCCCCAGCATTTT.